This TCR beta chain was obtained from a study of cytomegalovirus exposure and HLA in healthy donors (dated by TCRdb to between 2016 and 2019). About the full investigation: According to a later analysis, the 120 or so validation repertoires were produced on the same platform as the approximately 620 repertoires of the first cohort. The study aimed to test whether cataloging public T cell receptors could reveal signatures of past pathogen exposure. Besides the first cohort of around 670 subjects, a separate validation cohort made up of over a hundred different subjects was used. High-throughput TCR immunosequencing, statistical association of individual TCRs with disease status, and machine learning were combined to predict cytomegalovirus infection status. The paper as a whole reports these results and caveats: Most TCR sequences were seen in very few donors, while some public TCRs were found in many individuals. The authors suggested that the approach could potentially be generalized to other disease states and immunological phenotypes. The study gave a list of over 150 TCR beta chains associated with cytomegalovirus. The validation cohort had no HLA typing available for a later analysis, so co-occurrence within that cohort was assessed over all 130 or so repertoires. Of the cluster scores, approximately 95% were above 0 in a later analysis, which found that TCRs clustered in the first cohort also tended to co-occur in the 120 or so validation repertoires. The classifier was reported to diagnose cytomegalovirus status with high specificity and sensitivity in both the original and validation cohorts. In vitro tests confirmed that three of the cytomegalovirus-associated TCR beta chains recognize cytomegalovirus antigens.

The library was built by means of the immunoSEQ multiplex PCR assay. From the authors' description of their analysis: To diagnose cytomegalovirus status from the catalog of TCR beta chain sequences, a statistical classification framework was built. Here the immuneACCESS table is served through TCRdb, limited to in-frame sequences with V and J called. Missing clones are a known gap in these copies; in checked studies unresolved V genes cover under half, and the rest lacks a known reason. V and J calls and clone size follow that table, whereas D and trimming were derived from the DNA. For this sample there are a few hundred thousand clones; roughly 89% appear just once. The top ten clonotypes cover over 0.75% of the sample. The donors were included in the validation cohort of over a hundred subjects, a group kept apart from the roughly 730-subject first cohort. As regards this clone: The target of this receptor is not known. Per-nucleotide qualities are absent, and no much larger clonotype sits a single base away.

Compared with germline, V lacks 5 bases and J lacks 0 bases; bases without a gene match: 6. In the germline V gene (reference sequence), CDR1 corresponds to PRHDT and CDR2 to FYEKMQ. The CDR3, from cysteine to phenylalanine, totals 17 residues. Only the CDR3 region is kept as DNA, spanning 51 bases read in frame from base 1. The rearranged chain carries TRBV13 and TRBJ2-3; the junction holds 12 bases that match TRBD2. The source material was PBMCs. The receptor was isolated from a woman aged 18-29 years in good health and CMV-seronegative. The DNA is TGTGCCAGCAGCCAAACTAGCGGGGGGAGGAGCACAGATACGCAGTATTTT. The resulting protein is CASSQTSGGRSTDTQYF.